The clone carrying this T cell receptor (beta chain) is categorized as medium-sized. The data are from a study of T-cell memory formation after mild COVID-19. At the level of the study: In these data, TCR clusters were largely donor specific.

TCRdb called the 5' RACE reads again in MiXCR, with one record for every CDR3 protein. The sample has about 180,000 distinct CDR3 sequences, about 18% seen once; the top ten hold roughly 3.9%. Sequencing used PBMCs or a T cell subset sorted from them (not recorded which). This receptor was obtained from a man aged 18 to 30 who had mild COVID-19 (a few samples of this study predate the infection). Cell type and time point are not known.

Here the CDR3 DNA reads TGTGCCAGCAGCTCCTTCCCTAATTCGAGAATTGAAAAACTGTTTTTT. Amino acid sequence: CASSSFPNSRIEKLFF. The chain employs TRBV7-2 and TRBJ1-4; D unclear. This CDR3 contains 16 residues. The germline V and J ends were trimmed by 4 bases and 7 bases, with 19 bases remaining between them. The germline V gene encodes CDR1 SGHTA and CDR2 FQGNSA.